This T cell receptor (beta chain) is from a study of blood T cell repertoires in COVID-19. Method: immunoSEQ multiplex PCR; TCRdb's copy keeps in-frame clones and lacks some. This sample has 70,000 or so clones, with over 75% found just once. The receptor was isolated from a man between 65 and 85 years old with active or convalescent COVID-19. Specimen: peripheral blood.

CDR3 DNA: TGTGCCAGCAGCTTCACAGCTCAAGAGACCCAGTACTTC. Translation: CASSFTAQETQYF. The rearrangement links TRBV7-9 to TRBJ2-5; D is undetermined. The ends were cut back, 3 bases at V and 2 bases at J, with 7 bases in the middle. Germline V lookup: CDR1 SEHNR, CDR2 FQNEAQ (reference sequence). This CDR3 has 13 amino acids.